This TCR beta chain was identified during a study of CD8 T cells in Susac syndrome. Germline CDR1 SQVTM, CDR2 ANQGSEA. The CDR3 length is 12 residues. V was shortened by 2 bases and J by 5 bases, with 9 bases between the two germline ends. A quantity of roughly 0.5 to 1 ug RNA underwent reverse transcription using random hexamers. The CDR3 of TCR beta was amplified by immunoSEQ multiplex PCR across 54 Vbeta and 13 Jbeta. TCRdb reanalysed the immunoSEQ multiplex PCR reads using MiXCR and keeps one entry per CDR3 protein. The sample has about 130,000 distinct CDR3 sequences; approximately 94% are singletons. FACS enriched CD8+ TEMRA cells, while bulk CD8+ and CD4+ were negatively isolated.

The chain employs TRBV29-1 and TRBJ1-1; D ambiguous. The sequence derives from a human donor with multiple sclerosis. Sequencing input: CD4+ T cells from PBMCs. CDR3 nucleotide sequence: TGCAGCGTTGAAAGGACCCGAACTGAAGCTTTCTTT. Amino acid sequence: CSVERTRTEAFF.